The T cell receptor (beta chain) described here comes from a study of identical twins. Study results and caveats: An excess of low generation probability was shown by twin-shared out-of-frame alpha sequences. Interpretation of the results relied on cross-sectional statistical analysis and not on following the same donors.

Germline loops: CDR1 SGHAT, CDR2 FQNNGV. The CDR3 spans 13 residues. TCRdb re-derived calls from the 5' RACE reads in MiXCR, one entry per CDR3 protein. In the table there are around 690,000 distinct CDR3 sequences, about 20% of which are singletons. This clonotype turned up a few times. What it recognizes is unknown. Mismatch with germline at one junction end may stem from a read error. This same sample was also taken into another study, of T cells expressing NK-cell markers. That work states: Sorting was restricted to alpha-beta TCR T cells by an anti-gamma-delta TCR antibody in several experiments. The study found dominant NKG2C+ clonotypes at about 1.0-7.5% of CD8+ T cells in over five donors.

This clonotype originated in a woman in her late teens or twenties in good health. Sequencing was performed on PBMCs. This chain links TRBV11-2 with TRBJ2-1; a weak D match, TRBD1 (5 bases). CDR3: CASSLDPQGEQFF. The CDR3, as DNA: TGTGCCAGCAGCCTAGACCCTCAGGGAGAGCAGTTCTTC.